This record concerns one T cell receptor beta chain sequence. The antigen is not known. Only in-frame clones appear in the TCRdb table, and some are missing; sequencing was by immunoSEQ multiplex PCR. The sample has 49,000 or so clones; around 85% are singletons. V lost 5 bases to trimming and J lost 2 bases, with 13 bases between them. There are 15 residues in the CDR3. Germline values: CDR1 SGHTA, CDR2 FQGNSA. The sample originates from a study of PD-1 blockade in mismatch repair-deficient tumors. Across the study: Patients had approximately 13 mismatch repair-deficient cancer types, all previously treated and progressing.

Every patient had mismatch repair deficiency by PCR or immunohistochemistry. Whole-study results and caveats: Tumor-resident clones, often absent from pretreatment blood, expanded after pembrolizumab and then contracted.

This chain joins TRBV7-2 and TRBJ1-3, with D unresolved. The clonotype originates from an adult with mismatch repair-deficient cancer. The starting material was peripheral blood, obtained approximately 18 weeks after starting pembrolizumab. The CDR3 here is CASSLGGLPGNTIYF. CDR3 DNA: TGTGCCAGCAGCCTCGGAGGGCTTCCTGGAAACACCATATATTTT.